The source of this TCR beta chain is a study of blood T cell repertoires in COVID-19. The method was immunoSEQ multiplex PCR; TCRdb's version includes in-frame clones alone and lacks a portion of them. Among several thousand clones listed, 80% were seen once. The germline CDR1 and CDR2 sequences are SQVTM and ANQGSEA. The CDR3 consists of 15 residues. The junction had 2 bases not matched to a gene; V was cut back by 0 bases and J by 1 base. The sequence was collected from a man between 70 and 80 years old with active COVID-19. The sequencing sample was made of peripheral blood. The chain joins TRBV29-1 to TRBJ2-3; TRBD2 aligns across 9 bases. The CDR3 nucleotides are TGCAGCGTTGAAGATCGGACTAGCGGCACAGATACGCAGTATTTT. It specifies CSVEDRTSGTDTQYF.